This record covers a single T cell receptor beta chain. Its specificity is not known. Using a J-beta primer mix together with a sample-barcoded 5' primer, a second PCR was run for 7 to 11 cycles. TCRdb re-analysed the 5' RACE reads in MiXCR, keeping a single row per CDR3 protein. Among about 1,500,000 distinct CDR3 sequences listed, 42% were seen once. These data are taken from a study of blood T cells in healthy people across ages. Study-wide results and caveats: It was not known whether donors were CMV positive (a possible confounder of expanded clonotype changes). Diversity of TCR beta per million T cells declined in a roughly linear way with age. The study regarded diversity estimates from one million T cells as underestimates.

V was shortened by 0 bases and J by 1 base, with 3 bases between the two germline ends. CDR3 size: 13 residues. Germline lookup yields CDR1 LNHNV and CDR2 YYDKDF (reference sequence). The TCR originated in a woman younger than 30 in good health. Sequencing was carried out using blood. V usage is TRBV15 and J usage is TRBJ2-5; D gene unclear. The CDR3 is CATSRERQETQYF. DNA of the CDR3: TGTGCCACCAGCAGAGAACGCCAAGAGACCCAGTACTTC.